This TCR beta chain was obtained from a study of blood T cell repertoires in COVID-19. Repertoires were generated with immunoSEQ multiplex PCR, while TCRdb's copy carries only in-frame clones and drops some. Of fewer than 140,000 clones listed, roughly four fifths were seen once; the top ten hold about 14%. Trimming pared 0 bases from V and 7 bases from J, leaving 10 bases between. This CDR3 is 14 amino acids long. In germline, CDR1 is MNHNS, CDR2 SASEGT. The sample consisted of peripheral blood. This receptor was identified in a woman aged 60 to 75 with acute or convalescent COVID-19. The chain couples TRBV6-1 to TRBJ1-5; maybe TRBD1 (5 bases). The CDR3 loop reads CASSEAARAQPQHF. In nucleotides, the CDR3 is TGTGCCAGCAGTGAAGCCGCCAGGGCCCAGCCCCAGCATTTT.